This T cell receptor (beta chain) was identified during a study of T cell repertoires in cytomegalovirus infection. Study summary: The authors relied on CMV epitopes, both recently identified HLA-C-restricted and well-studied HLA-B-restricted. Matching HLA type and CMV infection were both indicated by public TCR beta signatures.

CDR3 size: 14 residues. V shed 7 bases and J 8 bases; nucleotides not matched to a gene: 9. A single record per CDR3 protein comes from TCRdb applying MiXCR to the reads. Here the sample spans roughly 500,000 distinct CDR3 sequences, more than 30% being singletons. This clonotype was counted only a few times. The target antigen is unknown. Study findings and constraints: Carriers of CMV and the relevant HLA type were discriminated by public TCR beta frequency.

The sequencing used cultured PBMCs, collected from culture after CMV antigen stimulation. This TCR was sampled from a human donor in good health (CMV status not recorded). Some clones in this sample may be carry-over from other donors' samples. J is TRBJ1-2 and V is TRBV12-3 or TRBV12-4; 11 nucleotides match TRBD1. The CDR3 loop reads CASKPGQGVEGYTF. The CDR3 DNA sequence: TGTGCCAGCAAACCGGGACAGGGGGTGGAGGGCTACACCTTC.